What follows are 18 T cell receptor beta chains derived from one specimen sequenced in a study of technical replicates of blood from four donors. Generated by immunoSEQ multiplex PCR, the TCRdb table keeps only in-frame clones and is missing some. Seen here are tens of thousands of clones, more than 95% observed once, and the top ten hold under 0.45%. Specimen: T cells isolated from PBMCs. These receptors all stem from a human donor in good health.

The table lists this clone with a few counts. V and J are TRBV6-4 and TRBJ2-1; no firm D call. The germline CDR1 and CDR2 sequences are MRHNA and SNTAGT. Trimming stripped 2 bases from V and 8 bases from J, with 10 bases between. This CDR3 region has 13 residues. CDR3 in amino acids: CASSDRWLDEQFF. CDR3 DNA: TGTGCCAGCAGTGACAGGTGGCTAGATGAGCAGTTCTTC.

The chain links TRBV28 to TRBJ1-1, with D unresolved. Trimming cost V 4 bases and J 7 bases, with 13 bases left between them. Germline V CDR1 and CDR2: MDHEN, SYDVKM. The CDR3 covers 13 residues. The CDR3 bases are TGTGCCAGCAGTTCGCGGAGTCCCCTTGAAGCTTTCTTT. Translated, it gives CASSSRSPLEAFF.

This clone has only one observation. The chain uses TRBV9 and TRBJ2-3; TRBD2 matches at 10 bases. Germline V gene lookup returns CDR1 SGDLS and CDR2 YYNGEE. The CDR3 is 18 amino acids. Trimming at V came to 0 bases and at J to 4 bases, leaving 11 bases not matched to a gene. CDR3 in DNA: TGTGCCAGCAGCGTAGCCGGACGTAGCGGGAGGTACTCAGATACGCAGTATTTT. It is translated as CASSVAGRSGRYSDTQYF.

A single count supports this clone. The CDR3, as DNA: TGTGCCTGGAGCCTACAGGGCCGGGATGAAGCTTTCTTT. Encoded protein: CAWSLQGRDEAFF. The chain carries TRBV30 and TRBJ1-1, with D possibly being TRBD1 (6 bases). This CDR3 is 13 amino acids long. Germline-derived CDR1 and CDR2 are GTSNPN and SVGIG (reference sequence). V lost 3 bases to trimming and J lost 7 bases, with 15 bases between them. Together with reference TRBV30 and TRBJ1-1, the CDR3 gives the full variable domain: SQTIHQWPATLVQPVGSPLSLECTVEGTSNPNLYWYRQAAGRGLQLLFYSVGIGQISSEVPQNLSASRPQDRQFILSSKKLLLSDSGFYLCAWSLQGRDEAFFGQGTRLTVV.

This chain links TRBV11-2 with TRBJ1-2; D unresolved. This CDR3 contains 14 residues. Trimming took 4 bases from V and 0 from J, leaving 9 bases between them. Germline assignment: CDR1 SGHAT and CDR2 FQNNGV. The chain's CDR3 is CASSSSVANYGYTF. The CDR3 coding sequence is TGTGCCAGCAGCTCCTCTGTAGCTAACTATGGCTACACCTTC.

The chain is built from TRBV25-1 and TRBJ2-3; 15 bases agree with TRBD2. CDR3 length equals 17 residues. V gave up 4 bases and J gave up 3 bases; unmatched junction bases: 5. Germline loops: CDR1 MGHDK, CDR2 SYGVNS. DNA of the CDR3: TGTGCCAGCAGTGCCAGGACTAGCGGGAGGGGGACAGATACGCAGTATTTT. Its translation is CASSARTSGRGTDTQYF. Combining the CDR3 with reference TRBV25-1 and TRBJ2-3 gives the whole variable domain EADIYQTPRYLVIGTGKKITLECSQTMGHDKMYWYQQDPGMELHLIHYSYGVNSTEKGDLSSESTVSRIRTEHFPLTLESARPSHTSQYLCASSARTSGRGTDTQYFGPGTRLTVL.

The chain has TRBV28 and TRBJ2-7; D not resolved. Trimming took off 3 bases at V and 5 bases at J, with 5 bases between the two ends. The CDR3 runs to 11 residues. Germline CDR1 reads MDHEN; CDR2 reads SYDVKM. DNA of the CDR3: TGTGCCAGCAGTTTTGTCGACGAGCAGTACTTC. It specifies CASSFVDEQYF.

The CDR3 sequence is CASSSPSIRSGVGEQFF. CDR3 nucleotide sequence: TGTGCCAGCAGCTCCCCCTCCATTCGGTCAGGGGTCGGTGAGCAGTTCTTC. The chain is built from TRBV7-3 and TRBJ2-1; TRBD1 might be the D (6 bases). V was clipped by 4 bases and J by 9 bases, with 25 bases between them. CDR3 length: 17 amino acids. Germline CDR1 SGHTA, CDR2 FQGTGA.

The chain joins TRBV6-6 to TRBJ1-1, with a weak D call TRBD1 (6 bases). The V and J ends lost 10 bases and 0 bases respectively, with 12 bases between them. This CDR3 comprises 13 residues. CDR1 is MNHNY and CDR2 is SVGAGI in the germline V gene (reference sequence). The CDR3 loop is CATGESVNTEAFF. In DNA form, the CDR3 reads TGTGCCACAGGGGAATCGGTGAACACTGAAGCTTTCTTT.

The CDR3 nucleotides read TGTGCCAGCTCACGTCTAGCGGGAGAGGACAATGAGCAGTTCTTC. This encodes CASSRLAGEDNEQFF. V usage is TRBV18 and J usage is TRBJ2-1; TRBD2 agrees at 10 bases. After removal of 4 bases from V and 5 bases from J, the junction contained 5 bases not matched to a gene. CDR1 is KGHSH, CDR2 LQKENI, per germline. The CDR3 is made up of 15 amino acids.

The chain joins TRBV27 to TRBJ2-1; TRBD1 is a possible D gene (6 bases). The CDR3 consists of 14 residues. CDR1 is MNHEY and CDR2 is SMNVEV in the germline V gene (reference sequence). The V end lost 6 bases, the J end lost 0 bases, and 9 bases lay between the germline ends. CDR3 in amino acids: CASRRGSSYNEQFF. Here the CDR3 DNA reads TGTGCCAGCAGAAGGGGGAGCTCCTACAATGAGCAGTTCTTC.

This sequence joins TRBV28 and TRBJ1-1; a possible D gene is TRBD1 (6 bases). V dropped 7 bases and J dropped 2 bases, with 11 bases sitting between them. The germline gives CDR1 MDHEN, CDR2 SYDVKM. CDR3 length equals 13 residues. In DNA form, the CDR3 reads TGTGCCAGCATACAACAGGGTAACACTGAAGCTTTCTTT. Translated, it gives CASIQQGNTEAFF.

This chain links TRBV27 with TRBJ1-4; D uncertain. The V gene's germline CDR1 is MNHEY and CDR2 SMNVEV (reference sequence). Trimming stripped 1 base from V and 3 bases from J, with 9 bases between. The CDR3 is 15 residues long. The CDR3 loop is CASSLFRGPNEKLFF. The CDR3 DNA reads TGTGCCAGCAGTTTATTTAGAGGGCCTAATGAAAAACTGTTTTTT.

The rearrangement links TRBV21-1 to TRBJ2-7; no check of the table's D call, TRBD2, against the DNA was made. TRBV21-1 is a documented pseudogene. The CDR3 loop spans 12 amino acids. In DNA form, the CDR3 reads TGTGCCAGCAGCTCACAGCGGGAGGGCTATGTCTTC. Translation gives CASSSQREGYVF.

The rearrangement joins TRBV28 to TRBJ1-2, with 7 bases aligning to TRBD1. Germline-derived CDR1 and CDR2 are MDHEN and SYDVKM. The CDR3 loop spans 12 amino acids. V gave up 5 bases and J gave up 7 bases; unmatched junction bases: 4. The CDR3 loop reads CASSPNRGGYTF. DNA for the CDR3: TGTGCCAGCAGTCCGAACAGGGGTGGCTACACCTTC.

The V gene is TRBV28, the J gene TRBJ1-5; the D gene is possibly TRBD1 (5 bases). V lost 5 bases and J 6 bases, leaving 14 bases between the germline ends. The germline gives CDR1 MDHEN, CDR2 SYDVKM. This CDR3 region has 14 residues. The CDR3 loop reads CASSGTGFSQPQHF. Written as DNA, the CDR3 is TGTGCCAGCAGTGGCACAGGTTTTAGTCAGCCCCAGCATTTT.

The chain couples TRBV29-1 to TRBJ1-5; D uncertain. The CDR3 covers 11 residues. The V end was cut by 4 bases, the J end by 9 bases, with 10 bases between. CDR1 is SQVTM, CDR2 ANQGSEA, per germline. CDR3 DNA: TGCAGCGTTGGGGCCCTCGGGCCCCAGCATTTT. It codes for CSVGALGPQHF. The full variable domain, its missing parts supplied by reference TRBV29-1 and TRBJ1-5, is SAVISQKPSRDICQRGTSLTIQCQVDSQVTMMFWYRQQPGQSLTLIATANQGSEATYESGFVIDKFPISRPNLTFSTLTVSNMSPEDSSIYLCSVGALGPQHFGDGTRLSIL.

This chain links TRBV4-2 with TRBJ1-2; D is perhaps TRBD1 (5 bases). This CDR3 spans 18 amino acids. Looked up from germline, CDR1 is LGHNA and CDR2 is YNFKEQ. V lost 0 bases and J lost 3, with 20 bases in between. CDR3 amino acids: CASSQDVTGEDYDYGYTF. The CDR3 DNA reads as TGTGCCAGCAGCCAAGATGTAACAGGAGAGGATTACGACTATGGCTACACCTTC.